Here is one T cell receptor beta chain with its context. No antigen is known for it. This specimen comes from a study of esophageal squamous cell carcinoma under preoperative chemotherapy. The CDR3 is 14 residues long. V was shortened by 0 bases and J by 5 bases, with 10 bases between the two germline ends. The germline V gene has CDR1 MGHRA and CDR2 YSYEKL. One entry per CDR3 protein, called by TCRdb with MiXCR from the PCR reads. The sample carries about 9,300 distinct CDR3 sequences, around 48% recorded once. Study results and limitations: After treatment, tumor-infiltrating lymphocytes seemed to come partly from incoming peripheral T cells, not only local changes. Abundant clones tended to shrink rather than expand after paclitaxel-nedaplatin.

Time point specified: after preoperative PTX-NDP chemotherapy. The chain joins TRBV4-1 to TRBJ2-5, with D perhaps TRBD2 (7 bases). This material was collected from a patient given preoperative chemotherapy. The clonotype originates from a human donor with esophageal squamous cell carcinoma. The donor label of this sample is uncertain. The CDR3 region has the DNA TGCGCCAGCAGCCAAGACGGGGGGCGGGAGACCCAGTACTTC. Protein: CASSQDGGRETQYF.